This TCR beta chain was sequenced in a study of regulatory T cells in long-lasting Graves disease. This sample's time point: persistent/refractory GD, antithyroid drugs over 5 years with positive TRAb. Scientists built the TCR library using RNA that was extracted from PBMCs. Combining iRepertoire HTBI primers with Arm-PCR of CDR3 regions, the authors built TCR beta libraries. One entry per CDR3 protein results from TCRdb running MiXCR on the multiplex PCR reads. The table includes 400,000 to 500,000 distinct CDR3 sequences, around 20% detected once. This clonotype appeared many times. This CDR3 contains 18 residues. Germline lookup yields CDR1 MNHEY and CDR2 SMNVEV (reference sequence). With 5 bases removed from V and 7 bases from J, the gap between germline ends came to 26 bases.

The TCR originated in a female donor with Graves disease. The sample consisted of peripheral blood mononuclear cells (PBMCs), taken when the disease was refractory, from a patient treated with antithyroid drugs. J is TRBJ2-2 and V is TRBV27; D is possibly TRBD2 (8 bases). The CDR3 loop reads CASSPRGGTAGVGGELFF. The CDR3, as DNA: TGTGCCAGCAGTCCCAGGGGAGGGACAGCGGGAGTTGGCGGGGAGCTGTTTTTT.